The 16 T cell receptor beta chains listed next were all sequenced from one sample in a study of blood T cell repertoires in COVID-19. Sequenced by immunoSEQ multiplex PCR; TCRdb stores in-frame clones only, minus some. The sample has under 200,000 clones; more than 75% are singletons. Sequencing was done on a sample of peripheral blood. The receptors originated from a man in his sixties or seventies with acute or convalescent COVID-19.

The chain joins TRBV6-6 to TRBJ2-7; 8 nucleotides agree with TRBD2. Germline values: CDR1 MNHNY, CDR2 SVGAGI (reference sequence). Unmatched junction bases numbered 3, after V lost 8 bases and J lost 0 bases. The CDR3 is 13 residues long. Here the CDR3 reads CASVGTSSYEQYF. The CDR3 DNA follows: TGTGCCAGCGTAGGGACTAGCTCCTACGAGCAGTACTTC.

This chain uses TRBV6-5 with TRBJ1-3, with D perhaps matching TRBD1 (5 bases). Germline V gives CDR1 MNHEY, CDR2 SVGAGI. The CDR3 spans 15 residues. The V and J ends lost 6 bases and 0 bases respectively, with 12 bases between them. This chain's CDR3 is CASSLGHFSGNTIYF. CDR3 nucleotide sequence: TGTGCCAGCAGCCTTGGACACTTCTCTGGAAACACCATATATTTT.

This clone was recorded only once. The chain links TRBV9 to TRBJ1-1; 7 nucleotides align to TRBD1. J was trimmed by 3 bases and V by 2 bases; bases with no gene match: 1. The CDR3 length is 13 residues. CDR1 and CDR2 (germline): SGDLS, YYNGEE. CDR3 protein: CASSVGQDTEAFF. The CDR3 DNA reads TGTGCCAGCAGCGTTGGACAGGACACTGAAGCTTTCTTT.

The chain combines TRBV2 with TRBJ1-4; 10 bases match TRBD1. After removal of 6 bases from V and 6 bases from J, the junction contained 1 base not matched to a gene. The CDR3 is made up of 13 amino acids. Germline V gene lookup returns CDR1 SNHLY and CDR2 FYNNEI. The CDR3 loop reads CASRGTGDEKLFF. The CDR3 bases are TGTGCCAGCAGGGGGACAGGGGATGAAAAACTGTTTTTT.

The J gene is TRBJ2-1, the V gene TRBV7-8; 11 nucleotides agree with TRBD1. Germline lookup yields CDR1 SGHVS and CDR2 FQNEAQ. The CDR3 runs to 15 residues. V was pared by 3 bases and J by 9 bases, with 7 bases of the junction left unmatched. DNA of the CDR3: TGTGCCAGCAGCTTTACCGGGACAGGGGGGGGTGAGCAGTTCTTC. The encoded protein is CASSFTGTGGGEQFF.

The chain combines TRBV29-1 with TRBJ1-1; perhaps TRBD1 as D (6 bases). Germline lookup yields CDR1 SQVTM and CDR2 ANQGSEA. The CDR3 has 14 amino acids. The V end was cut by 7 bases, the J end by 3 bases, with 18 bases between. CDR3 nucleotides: TGCAGCGCCATTCCGGGACACTTCGACACTGAAGCTTTCTTT. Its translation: CSAIPGHFDTEAFF.

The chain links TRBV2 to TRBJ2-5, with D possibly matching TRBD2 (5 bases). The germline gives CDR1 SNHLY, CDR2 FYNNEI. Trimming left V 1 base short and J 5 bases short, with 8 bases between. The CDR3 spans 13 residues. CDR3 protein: CASSEGAGETQYF. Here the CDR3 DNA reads TGTGCCAGCAGTGAAGGGGCGGGCGAGACCCAGTACTTC.

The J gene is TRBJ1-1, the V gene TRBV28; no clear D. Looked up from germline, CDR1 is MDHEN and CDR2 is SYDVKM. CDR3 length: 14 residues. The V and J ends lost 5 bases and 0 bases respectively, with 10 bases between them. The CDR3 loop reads CASSPWALNTEAFF. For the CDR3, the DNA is TGTGCCAGCAGTCCTTGGGCCTTGAACACTGAAGCTTTCTTT.

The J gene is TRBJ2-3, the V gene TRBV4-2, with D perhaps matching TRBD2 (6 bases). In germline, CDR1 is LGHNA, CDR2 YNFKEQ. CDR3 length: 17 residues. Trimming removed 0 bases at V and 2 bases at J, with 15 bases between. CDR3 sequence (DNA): TGTGCCAGCAGCCAAGATCCTCGGGACTCCTCCACAGATACGCAGTATTTT. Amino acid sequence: CASSQDPRDSSTDTQYF.

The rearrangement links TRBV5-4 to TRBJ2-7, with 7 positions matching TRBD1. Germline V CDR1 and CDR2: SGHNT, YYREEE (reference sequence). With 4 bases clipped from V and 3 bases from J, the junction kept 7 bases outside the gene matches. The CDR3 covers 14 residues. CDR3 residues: CASSLGDRDYEQYF. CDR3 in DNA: TGTGCCAGCAGCCTCGGGGACAGAGACTACGAGCAGTACTTC.

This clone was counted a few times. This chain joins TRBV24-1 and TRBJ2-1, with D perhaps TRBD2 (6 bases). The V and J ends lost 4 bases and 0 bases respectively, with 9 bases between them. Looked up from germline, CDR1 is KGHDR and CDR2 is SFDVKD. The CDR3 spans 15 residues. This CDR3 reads CATSDLGSSYNEQFF. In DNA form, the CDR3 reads TGTGCCACCAGTGACCTCGGGAGCTCCTACAATGAGCAGTTCTTC.

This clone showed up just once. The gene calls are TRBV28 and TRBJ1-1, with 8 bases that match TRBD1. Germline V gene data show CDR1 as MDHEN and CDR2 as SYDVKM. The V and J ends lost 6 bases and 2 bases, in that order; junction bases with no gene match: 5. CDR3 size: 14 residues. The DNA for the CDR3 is TGTGCCAGCAGCAAAGCAGGGGGCAACACTGAAGCTTTCTTT. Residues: CASSKAGGNTEAFF.

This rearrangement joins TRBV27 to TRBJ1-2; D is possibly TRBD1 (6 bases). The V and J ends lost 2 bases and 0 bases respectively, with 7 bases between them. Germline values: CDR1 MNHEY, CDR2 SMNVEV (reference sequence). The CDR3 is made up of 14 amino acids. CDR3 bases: TGTGCCAGCAGTTTACAGGGGTCTAACTATGGCTACACCTTC. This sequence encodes CASSLQGSNYGYTF.

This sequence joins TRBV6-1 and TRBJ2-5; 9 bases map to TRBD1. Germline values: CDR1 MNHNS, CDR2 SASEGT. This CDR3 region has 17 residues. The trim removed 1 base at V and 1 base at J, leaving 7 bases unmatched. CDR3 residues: CASSEVLTGGGQETQYF. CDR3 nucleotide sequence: TGTGCCAGCAGTGAAGTCTTGACAGGGGGGGGCCAAGAGACCCAGTACTTC.

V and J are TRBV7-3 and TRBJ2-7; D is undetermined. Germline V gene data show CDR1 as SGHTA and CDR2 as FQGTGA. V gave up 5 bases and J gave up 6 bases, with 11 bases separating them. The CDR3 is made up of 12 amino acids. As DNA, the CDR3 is TGTGCCAGCAGCCCCGGTTTAAGCGAGCAGTACTTC. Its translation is CASSPGLSEQYF.

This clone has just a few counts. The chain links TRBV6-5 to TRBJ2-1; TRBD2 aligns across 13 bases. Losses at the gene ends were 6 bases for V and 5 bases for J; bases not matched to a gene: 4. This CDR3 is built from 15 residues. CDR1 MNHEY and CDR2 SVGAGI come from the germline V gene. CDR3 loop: CASSSGLAGHNEQFF. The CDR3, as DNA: TGTGCCAGCAGCTCGGGACTAGCGGGACACAATGAGCAGTTCTTC.